Included here is one TCR beta chain sequence, with context. The CDR3 runs 14 residues. Germline V gives CDR1 GTSNPN, CDR2 SVGIG (reference sequence). The V segment lost 3 bases and the J segment 5 bases; nucleotides outside the gene matches: 7. The data were produced by immunoSEQ multiplex PCR, yet TCRdb's version contains in-frame clones alone and is incomplete. The sample lists approximately 87,000 clones; around nine tenths were seen once. This entry is derived from a study of T cell changes during pregnancy in multiple sclerosis. The sequencing here drew on CD4+ T cells from peripheral blood mononuclear cells, taken in the second trimester of pregnancy. The genes are TRBV30 and TRBJ2-1, with 7 nucleotides matching TRBD2. This clonotype was obtained from a female donor with multiple sclerosis, enrolled in a pregnancy study. CDR3 protein: CAWSTIGGNNEQFF. The CDR3 nucleotides read TGTGCCTGGAGCACGATCGGGGGGAACAATGAGCAGTTCTTC.